This note documents a single T cell receptor (beta chain) sequence. Which antigen it targets is not known. No base quality information exists; no much larger clone differs at one position. Using the deep immunoSEQ assay, TCR CDR3 regions were amplified from genomic DNA by multiplex PCR. Genomic DNA extracted from each cell subset was distributed evenly over all wells of several immunoSEQ 96-well plates, and each plate served as one replicate. For sorted subsets, roughly 200 ng of genomic DNA, equivalent to 30,000 or so T cell genomes, went into each replicate PCR. The purified libraries were quantified using a Qubit 3.0 fluorometer, sized with a Bioanalyzer 2100, and then quantified again using the KAPA Library Quantification kit. Every immunoSEQ 96-well plate was sequenced on a separate single-read 150-cycle Illumina NextSeq 550 flow cell. The study's own analysis went as follows. Because only junctional sequences without quality scores were contained in the immunoSEQ output, filtering matching that applied to full-length reads could not be performed. Sequences were annotated with PyIR, a Python wrapper for IgBLAST v1.9, and V/J genes and CDR3 were assigned using IMGT germline references. Any read was removed if the V/J assignment was weak (E-value above 1e-6), the CDR3 was missing, or the read contained stop codons, out-of-frame junctions, or ambiguous translated residues. A V3J clonotype was defined by an identical inferred V gene, J gene, and CDR3 amino acid sequence. Percentage overlap between repertoires was computed as shared unique clonotypes divided by the size of the smaller repertoire. Three approaches were used to assess repertoire richness: RTK rarefaction, the Chao1 estimator, and Recon v2.1 estimates of unobserved clonotypes. For all TCRbeta clonotypes obtained by the gDNA method from a handful of donors, generation probabilities were computed with OLGA. TCRdb mirrors the immuneACCESS table, restricted to in-frame sequences. Some clones are absent from its copies; in checked studies, under half trace to an unresolved V gene, and the reason for the others is unknown. V and J calls and clone size follow that table, whereas D and trimming were derived from the DNA. The sample contains over 750,000 clones, just over 95% of them found a single time. The top ten clonotypes cover under 0.3% of the sample.

CD8 naive samples consisted of CD45RO-negative cells that were positively selected for CCR7, yielding a CD45RA+CCR7+ population without TemRA cells. The donors were healthy, HIV-negative adults who had no recently reported acute infections or vaccinations. All donors were Caucasian adults living in Nashville, Tennessee, USA. Blood was collected by leukapheresis, and PBMCs were isolated by Ficoll-Histopaque density gradient centrifugation and then cryopreserved in liquid nitrogen vapor phase. Analytical flow cytometry was used to check the purity and quantity of each magnetically sorted T cell population. From each sorted fraction, genomic DNA was isolated and quantified by UV absorbance on a Nanodrop 2000c. These data belong to a study of shared clonotypes between healthy human individuals (dated by TCRdb to 2018 to 2021). Study-level background: The cohort comprised a couple of women and a few men aged 18 to 49 years. Per donor, leukapheresis produced somewhere between about 0.9 and 9 billion PBMCs. The study deeply sequenced blood TCR repertoires of about 5 healthy adults to estimate repertoire size and the extent of clonotype sharing between individuals. For each donor, CD4 naive and CD4 memory were each run on three plates, CD8 naive on two plates, and CD8 memory on one plate. To increase sequencing depth and limit assay-specific biases, different laboratories used diverse techniques to prepare libraries and sequence TCR repertoires.

Broader findings and caveats from the paper: Because the study included a small number of donors, the genetic and exposure-history diversity represented was limited. Larger estimated clonotype richness was generally found for naive subsets than for memory subsets. Based on pairwise subsampling, the degree of clonotype sharing among donors was expected to be affected by sequencing depth. Across several donors, about 5% of naive CD4, approximately 3.6% of naive CD8, about 2.3% of memory CD4, and under 0.45% of memory CD8 clonotypes were shared. Compared with non-shared clonotypes, the clonotypes found in all four sorted-subset donors had higher generation probabilities. Sampling was restricted to blood, and TCR repertoires in tissue are likely to differ from TCR repertoires in blood. Rarefaction of sorted-subset datasets indicated incomplete sequencing despite the large sequencing depth.

Trimming takes 5 bases from V and 0 bases from J, and the germline ends sit 13 bases apart. The germline V gene supplies CDR1 SGHVS and CDR2 FQNEAQ. Its CDR3 holds 15 amino acids, cysteine through phenylalanine. This entry keeps only the CDR3 DNA: 45 bases, framed from base 1. Sequencing was carried out using naive CD8+ T cells sorted from blood. In the paper's terms, the cell subset or site label means: CD45RA+CCR7+. The sequence joins TRBV7-8 to TRBJ1-1; D gene: possibly TRBD1, on 6 matching bases. This clonotype was sampled from a man aged 25 to 40 in good health. The DNA reads TGTGCCAGCAGCATGCCGGGACAATTGAACACTGAAGCTTTCTTT. Its amino acids are CASSMPGQLNTEAFF.